The clone carrying this T cell receptor (beta chain) has a handful of counts. As yet, its antigen is unknown. Genes and germline are mouse. With the read ending 4 residues before the CDR3 end, the germline J gene is used to fill in that end. This CDR3 is also generated by other DNA sequences in the sample. As the sequencing template, cDNA was produced by extracting RNA and reverse transcribing it. Here immunoSEQ multiplex PCR was the method, and the copy in TCRdb shows in-frame clones only, minus some. This sample carries 250,000 or so clones, none of them present only once. These data originate in a study of CD8+ T cells in alopecia areata. Study overall: Grafts of skin from C3H/HeJ donors aged roughly 6-12 months with spontaneous alopecia went to female C3H/HeJ mice aged about 6-10 weeks.

Study-level points and caveats: Whereas mice showed it more clearly, TCR sharing across patients was murkier, possibly because of HLA. Lesional tissue from the scalp (especially in alopecia totalis/universalis) showed higher clonality than normal scalp. Scalp samples also yield sequences from resident alphabeta T cells of normal skin.

J was trimmed by 5 bases and V by 0 bases; bases with no gene match: 0. CDR3 size: 14 residues. Germline CDR1 is LGHNA and CDR2 is YNLKQL (reference sequence). After pooling, cutaneous lymph node cells were sorted with CD4, CD8alpha, NKG2D, NKG2ACE and other markers. Sequenced input: CD4+ T cells sorted from a lymph node. The source of this sequence is a C3H/HeJ mouse with alopecia areata. MHC haplotype: H2-k. The V and J genes are TRBV5 and TRBJ2-2, with TRBD2 matching over 7 bases. The CDR3 reads CASSQDGGTGQLYF. Partial CDR3 DNA: TGTGCCAGCAGCCAAGATGGGGGGACCGGG.